The 6 T cell receptor beta chains reported below all come from one sample, sequenced in a study of T cell clonality in common variable immunodeficiency. Libraries were prepared by immunoSEQ multiplex PCR; TCRdb keeps only in-frame clonotypes and omits some of them. The sample was found to contain about 32,000 clones, and every one recurs. Sequencing was done on a sample of peripheral blood mononuclear cells. The receptor source for this set is a person aged 18-69 years in good health.

In the case of this clone: The read terminates 3 residues before the CDR3 end, so the remaining end is supplied by the germline J gene. The chain combines TRBV7-2 with TRBJ1-1, with 7 positions matching TRBD1. V shed 5 bases, J shed 6 bases, and the junction held 12 bases outside the gene matches. Germline CDR1 reads SGHTA; CDR2 reads FQGNSA. The CDR3 extends over 15 amino acids. The sequenced CDR3 bases are TGTGCCAGCAGCCACTTACGGGGCCAGGGGGCTGAA. It yields the protein CASSHLRGQGAE. The entire CDR3 is CASSHLRGQGAEAFF.

In its sample, this clone was seen a few times. One junction end disagrees with the germline gene, perhaps due to a read error. The sequenced fragment ends 3 residues before the CDR3 boundary, so the rest is inferred from the germline J gene. The chain has TRBV5-1 and TRBJ2-1; TRBD2 matches 7 bases. The CDR3 runs 17 residues. The germline V gene has CDR1 SGHRS and CDR2 YFSETQ. The CDR3 here is CAGSLLSPGGNANEQFF. The covered CDR3 bases are TGCGCCGGCAGCTTGTTGTCCCCGGGGGGTAACGCGAATGAG.

The sample holds many counts of this clone. The read ends 3 residues early relative to the CDR3; the germline J gene fills the gap. The chain couples TRBV2 to TRBJ2-6; 7 nucleotides align to TRBD1. J gave up 3 bases and V 8 bases, and 4 bases lay outside the gene matches. Germline values: CDR1 SNHLY, CDR2 FYNNEI. The CDR3 is 14 residues long. Partial CDR3 DNA: TGTGCCAGCCGTACAGGGGATGGGGCCAACGTC. Translated: CASRTGDGANV. From start to end, the CDR3 is CASRTGDGANVLTF.

Concerning this clone itself: The read ends 3 residues early relative to the CDR3; the germline J gene fills the gap. The J gene is TRBJ2-1, the V gene TRBV19, with 8 bases aligning to TRBD1. Trimming cost V 6 bases and J 7 bases; bases outside gene matches: 5. The CDR3 length is 13 residues. Germline loops: CDR1 LNHDA, CDR2 SQIVND (reference sequence). The sequenced part of the CDR3 DNA is TGTGCCAGTAGGCAGGGGGCGAGGAATGAG. Protein sequence: CASRQGARNE. Given in full, the CDR3 is CASRQGARNEQFF. The whole variable domain, remainder taken from reference TRBV19 and TRBJ2-1, is DGGITQSPKYLFRKEGQNVTLSCEQNLNHDAMYWYRQDPGQGLRLIYYSQIVNDFQKGDIAEGYSVSREKKESFPLTVTSAQKNPTAFYLCASRQGARNEQFFGPGTRLTVL.

This clone has a count of ten or more. The read ends 3 residues shy of where the CDR3 ends; the end is completed using the germline J gene. The genes are TRBV19 and TRBJ2-3, with a tentative D call TRBD2 (5 bases). This CDR3 spans 15 amino acids. The germline V gene has CDR1 LNHDA and CDR2 SQIVND (reference sequence). V was shortened by 2 bases and J by 0 bases, with 9 bases between the two germline ends. CDR3 region: CASSIRSGSTDTQYF. Incomplete CDR3 DNA: TGTGCCAGTAGTATACGGAGCGGCAGCACAGATACG. Looking up the rest from reference TRBV19 and TRBJ2-3 gives the full variable domain: DGGITQSPKYLFRKEGQNVTLSCEQNLNHDAMYWYRQDPGQGLRLIYYSQIVNDFQKGDIAEGYSVSREKKESFPLTVTSAQKNPTAFYLCASSIRSGSTDTQYFGPGTRLTVL.

There are many counts of this clone. The read terminates 3 residues before the CDR3 end, so the remaining end is supplied by the germline J gene. This chain links TRBV6-1 with TRBJ2-7; D unclear. V lost 1 base to trimming and J lost 0 bases, with 10 bases between them. The germline V gene encodes CDR1 MNHNS and CDR2 SASEGT. The CDR3 loop spans 15 amino acids. CDR3 sequence reads: CASSEGPGLSYEQYF. CDR3 DNA (partial): TGTGCCAGCAGTGAAGGGCCAGGTCTCTCCTACGAG.